This T cell receptor (beta chain) was recorded in a study of shared clonotypes between healthy human individuals. Libraries were prepared by immunoSEQ multiplex PCR; TCRdb keeps only in-frame clonotypes and omits some of them. The sample holds more than 2 million clones, roughly 93% seen once. CD45RO-negative CD8 cells positively selected for CCR7 made up the naive population, which excluded terminally differentiated effector memory CD45RA+ cells. The CDR3 is 15 residues long. V was clipped by 5 bases and J by 6 bases; unmatched bases: 10. CDR1 and CDR2 from the germline V gene are SGHAT and FQNNGV. The receptor comes from a man younger than 35 in good health. Some clones in this sample may be carry-over from other donors' samples. The chain carries TRBV11-2 and TRBJ2-7; 10 positions agree with TRBD1. Material for sequencing was naive CD8+ T cells from PBMCs. CDR3 region: CASSTAGTGVLEQYF. As DNA, the CDR3 is TGTGCCAGCAGCACCGCCGGGACAGGGGTTCTCGAGCAGTACTTC.